Below are 15 T cell receptor beta chains sequenced from a single sample in a study of T cells in Graves' hyperthyroidism and ophthalmopathy. Amplification yielded TCR beta CDR3 regions, with RNA transcripts as the source. A set of HTBI primers served as the primers for a first-round RT-PCR of the TCR CDR3. TCRdb reprocessed the multiplex PCR reads with MiXCR, giving one entry per CDR3 protein. The sample carries roughly 500,000 distinct CDR3 sequences, roughly 45% recorded once. Sequencing was carried out using peripheral blood or thyroid tissue (not recorded which). The source is an adult woman with Graves' disease, either hyperthyroidism or ophthalmopathy (not recorded which).

Concerning this clonotype itself: Relative to the germline gene, one junction end is altered; a read error may explain this. For the CDR3, the DNA is TGTGCCAGCAGCCTAGCGGTAGGAGGAGGCGAGCAGTACTTC. As protein: CASSLAVGGGEQYF. This rearrangement joins TRBV7-8 to TRBJ2-7, with TRBD2 identical over 7 bases. Germline V lookup: CDR1 SGHVS, CDR2 FQNEAQ. CDR3 length equals 14 residues.

The CDR3 region has the DNA TGTGCCAGCAGCTTACAGGGGGTACGGACTGAAGCTTTCTTT. This gives the protein CASSLQGVRTEAFF. V gene TRBV11-2 combines with J gene TRBJ1-1, with 7 bases lining up with TRBD1. Germline V gene lookup returns CDR1 SGHAT and CDR2 FQNNGV. CDR3 length: 14 residues. V was pared by 2 bases and J by 5 bases, with 5 bases of the junction left unmatched.

The chain joins TRBV10-3 to TRBJ2-1; tentatively, D is TRBD2 (5 bases). V lost 0 bases and J 0 bases, leaving 12 bases between the germline ends. The germline gives CDR1 ENHRY, CDR2 SYGVKD. The CDR3 sequence is 17 residues long. The CDR3 bases are TGTGCCATCAGTGAGTCGAGTAGAGGGAGCTCCTACAATGAGCAGTTCTTC. Translating gives CAISESSRGSSYNEQFF.

This clonotype was recorded many times. An end of the junction differs from the germline gene, which may be a read error. The chain recombines TRBV5-1 with TRBJ1-1; no definite D call. Germline CDR1 is SGHRS and CDR2 is YFSETQ. The CDR3 loop spans 14 amino acids. The CDR3 loop is CASSLGRLNTEAFF. CDR3 in DNA: TGTGCCAGCAGCTTAGGCAGGCTGAACACTGAAGCTTTCTTT.

This clonotype was found a few times. This may be a read error, as it is one base from a much larger clone. The gene calls are TRBV20-1 and TRBJ2-7; D perhaps matches TRBD1 (5 bases). The length of the CDR3 is 14 residues. Between the trimmed V and J ends, which lost 0 bases and 9 bases, there was a span of 18 bases. Germline lookup yields CDR1 DFQATT and CDR2 SNEGSKA (reference sequence). Written as DNA, the CDR3 is TGCAGTGCTAGAGATAGAAGGGGCTCGGACGGGCAGTACTTC. Amino acids: CSARDRRGSDGQYF.

The chain is built from TRBV6-1 and TRBJ2-7; TRBD2 is a possible D gene (6 bases). V lost 7 bases to trimming and J lost 6 bases, with 22 bases between them. Germline CDR1 and CDR2: MNHNS and SASEGT. The length of the CDR3 is 15 residues. The CDR3 sequence: CASIWGSGEEPEQYF. The CDR3 DNA reads as TGTGCCAGCATTTGGGGTTCGGGAGAGGAACCCGAGCAGTACTTC.

This clonotype occurred many times. The V gene is TRBV6-6, the J gene TRBJ1-6; D may be TRBD1 (5 bases). V was trimmed by 6 bases and J by 5 bases, leaving 14 bases between them. The CDR3 length is 15 residues. From germline, CDR1 is MNHNY and CDR2 SVGAGI (reference sequence). Written as DNA, the CDR3 is TGTGCCAGCAGGGAACAGGTGGTCGATAATTCACCCCTCCACTTT. Residues: CASREQVVDNSPLHF.

This clonotype occurred many times. Here the CDR3 reads CSVDFQAFF. The CDR3 DNA reads as TGCAGCGTCGATTTCCAAGCTTTCTTT. The V call is TRBV29-1, the J call TRBJ1-1; D unclear. The CDR3 spans 9 residues. CDR1 is SQVTM and CDR2 is ANQGSEA in the germline V gene. V lost 6 bases and J lost 9, with 8 bases in between.

This clonotype has just a few counts. The chain combines TRBV10-3 with TRBJ2-5; 12 bases fit TRBD2. Germline loops: CDR1 ENHRY, CDR2 SYGVKD. Trimming at V came to 4 bases and at J to 5 bases, leaving 5 bases not matched to a gene. The CDR3 loop spans 15 amino acids. The CDR3 DNA reads as TGTGCCATCAGTGGACTAGCGGGAGCGGAGGAGACCCAGTACTTC. Its translation: CAISGLAGAEETQYF.

This clonotype was observed at least ten times. This sequence joins TRBV7-9 and TRBJ2-7; perhaps TRBD2 as D (5 bases). V lost 5 bases, J lost 1 base, and 18 bases lay in between. The CDR3 is 16 amino acids. CDR1 and CDR2 (germline): SEHNR, FQNEAQ (reference sequence). This chain's CDR3 is CASSRTSGSQSYEQYF. The CDR3, as DNA: TGTGCCAGCAGCCGGACTTCCGGGTCGCAATCCTACGAGCAGTACTTC.

The chain links TRBV29-1 to TRBJ1-1; TRBD1 matches at 7 bases. The CDR3 loop spans 15 amino acids. After removal of 4 bases from V and 4 bases from J, the junction contained 12 bases not matched to a gene. Germline V CDR1 and CDR2: SQVTM, ANQGSEA. CDR3 sequence reads: CSVARGKGTFTEAFF. CDR3 DNA: TGCAGCGTTGCCAGGGGGAAGGGGACCTTCACTGAAGCTTTCTTT.

On this clonotype itself: The CDR3 end shows no conserved phenylalanine or tryptophan, and so a read error is likely. The chain carries TRBV10-3 and TRBJ2-5; D perhaps matches TRBD2 (5 bases). V was trimmed by 4 bases and J by 0 bases, leaving 9 bases between them. This CDR3 spans 14 amino acids. CDR1 ENHRY and CDR2 SYGVKD come from the germline V gene. The CDR3: CAISGVSDQETQYL. The CDR3 region has the DNA TGTGCCATCAGTGGGGTTAGCGACCAAGAGACCCAGTACCTC.

This clonotype showed up many times. At one end the junction does not follow the germline gene, possibly because of a read error. V is TRBV7-9 and J is TRBJ2-7; TRBD2 aligns across 8 bases. Germline-derived CDR1 and CDR2 are SEHNR and FQNEAQ (reference sequence). This CDR3 contains 15 residues. This chain's CDR3 is CASSLQRRPGLGLNF. The CDR3 DNA follows: TGTGCCAGCAGCCTTCAGCGGCGACCGGGACTAGGCTTGAACTTC. The full variable domain, its missing parts supplied by reference TRBV7-9 and TRBJ2-7, is DTGVSQNPRHKITKRGQNVTFRCDPISEHNRLYWYRQTLGQGPEFLTYFQNEAQLEKSRLLSDRFSAERPKGSFSTLEIQRTEQGDSAMYLCASSLQRRPGLGLNFGPGTRLTVT.

This clonotype has at least ten counts. The chain employs TRBV6-2 or TRBV6-3 and TRBJ1-1, with D unresolved. The CDR3 is 11 residues long. V lost 3 bases and J lost 7, with 6 bases in between. Germline values: CDR1 MNHEY, CDR2 SVGEGT. The CDR3 loop reads CASSYLVEAFF. In nucleotides, the CDR3 is TGTGCCAGCAGTTATTTGGTTGAAGCTTTCTTT.

The chain uses TRBV10-3 and TRBJ1-4; 7 positions agree with TRBD1. The germline V gene has CDR1 ENHRY and CDR2 SYGVKD. V lost 6 bases and J lost 4; bases outside the gene matches: 2. This CDR3 comprises 13 residues. The CDR3 bases are TGTGCCATCAGGGGGACAGTTAATGAAAAACTGTTTTTT. Translated: CAIRGTVNEKLFF.